The 24 T cell receptor beta chains presented below share a single source sample, sequenced in a study of tumor and adjacent non-tumor tissue in lung cancer. No cell sorting was done before RNA was extracted from the tissue. Distant lung tissue was collected more than 3 cm away from the tumor edge. Three rounds of nested PCR, following a modified ARM-PCR protocol, produced the TCRbeta library. One entry per CDR3 protein results from TCRdb running MiXCR on the multiplex PCR reads. The sample gives about 110,000 distinct CDR3 sequences, 50% to 70% of which show up once; over 15% is in the top ten. Sequenced input: distant non-tumor lung tissue. The receptors were sampled from a man aged 60 to 75 with non-small cell lung cancer.

A word on this clonotype: With a much larger clone just one base away, this may be a read error. This sequence joins TRBV6-6 and TRBJ1-6, with 7 bases identical to TRBD1. The germline V gene encodes CDR1 MNHNY and CDR2 SVGAGI (reference sequence). The CDR3 contains 13 residues. CDR3 in DNA: TGTACCAGCAAGCGACAGGGCTCTTCACCCCTCCACTTT. Translating gives CTSKRQGSSPLHF.

This clonotype is a singleton in its sample. Its ends do not fully match the called genes, so a read error is possible. The chain carries TRBV19 and TRBJ1-3; unclear D gene. The CDR3 consists of 15 residues. Germline CDR1 and CDR2: LNHDA and SQIVND (reference sequence). CDR3 sequence: CTSSIGFNSGNNIYF. CDR3 bases: TGTACCAGTAGTATAGGATTCAACTCTGGAAACAACATATATTTT.

This clonotype has a handful of counts. The chain combines TRBV20-1 with TRBJ1-5; D not certain. Germline V CDR1 and CDR2: DFQATT, SNEGSKA (reference sequence). The germline V and J ends were trimmed by 3 bases and 7 bases, with 16 bases remaining between them. The CDR3 loop spans 14 amino acids. The CDR3 DNA sequence: TGCAGTGCTAGTCCTTCCGGGGTAGGGCAGCCCCAGCATTTT. It is translated as CSASPSGVGQPQHF.

In the case of this clonotype: Since a much larger clone is just one base distant, this may be a read error. The rearrangement links TRBV20-1 to TRBJ2-3; D is uncertain. V lost 6 bases and J 7 bases, leaving 8 bases between the germline ends. Germline assignment: CDR1 DFQATT and CDR2 SNEGSKA (reference sequence). The CDR3 has 10 residues. The CDR3 bases are TGCAGTGCGCTAGGGTATACGCAGTATTTT. Translation gives CSALGYTQYF.

V gene TRBV30 combines with J gene TRBJ1-2, with D perhaps TRBD1 (6 bases). Germline lookup yields CDR1 GTSNPN and CDR2 SVGIG (reference sequence). V was cut by 0 bases and J by 9 bases, with 14 bases left in between. This CDR3 is built from 13 residues. The CDR3 is CAWSVGVTGSYTF. The CDR3 DNA sequence: TGTGCCTGGAGTGTAGGAGTCACAGGGAGCTACACCTTC.

With regard to this clonotype: The junction differs from germline at one of its ends, possibly a read error. J is TRBJ2-3 and V is TRBV11-3; TRBD1 matches 7 bases. CDR3 length: 15 residues. CDR1 is SGHNT, CDR2 YENEEA, per germline. The CDR3 DNA is TGTACCAGCAGCTTAGACAGGGTAACGACAGATATGCAGTATTTT. This sequence encodes CTSSLDRVTTDMQYF. Together with reference TRBV11-3 and TRBJ2-3, the CDR3 gives the full variable domain: EAGVVQSPRYKIIEKKQPVAFWCNPISGHNTLYWYLQNLGQGPELLIRYENEEAVDDSQLPKDRFSAERLKGVDSTLKIQPAELGDSAVYLCTSSLDRVTTDMQYFGPGTRLTVL.

This clonotype was recorded at least ten times. The chain's CDR3 is CASSFSGTENEKLFF. CDR3 DNA: TGTGCCAGCAGCTTCAGCGGGACAGAGAATGAAAAACTGTTTTTT. The chain carries TRBV7-9 and TRBJ1-4; TRBD1 matches at 7 bases. Germline values: CDR1 SEHNR, CDR2 FQNEAQ (reference sequence). The CDR3 covers 15 residues. J gave up 5 bases and V 3 bases, and 6 bases lay outside the gene matches.

Remarks on this clonotype: Being one base from a much bigger clone, this may be a read error. The rearrangement links TRBV29-1 to TRBJ2-1; possibly TRBD1 for D (6 bases). Germline CDR1 SQVTM, CDR2 ANQGSEA. The CDR3 contains 12 residues. The CDR3 nucleotides are TGCAGCGTTGAGGGACACTACAGTGAGCAGTTCTTC. Translation gives CSVEGHYSEQFF.

Worth noting for this clonotype: A much larger clone differs by one base, so this may be a read error. The chain links TRBV4-3 to TRBJ2-6; D gene ambiguous. Germline assignment: CDR1 LGHNA and CDR2 YSLEER. CDR3 size: 16 residues. V was shortened by 0 bases and J by 3 bases, with 9 bases between the two germline ends. CDR3 sequence: CASSQDLGSGANVLTF. In nucleotides, the CDR3 is TGCGCCAGCAGCCAAGATCTGGGAAGTGGGGCCAACGTCCTGACTTTC.

The CDR3 coding sequence is TGTGCCAGCGGTCGGACTAGCGGGGGAATGGACACCGGGGAGCTGTTTTTT. Residues: CASGRTSGGMDTGELFF. The chain couples TRBV6-4 to TRBJ2-2; the match to TRBD2 covers 13 bases. Germline V gene data show CDR1 as MRHNA and CDR2 as SNTAGT. This CDR3 region has 17 residues. The J segment lost 3 bases and the V segment lost 8 bases, leaving 9 bases of the junction unmatched.

In its sample, this clonotype was seen once. Its ends do not fully match the called genes, so a read error is possible. The chain combines TRBV4-3 with TRBJ2-2; 7 bases agree with TRBD2. Germline values: CDR1 LGHNA, CDR2 YSLEER. The CDR3 sequence is 16 residues long. This CDR3 is CARSQESGASTGELFF. The CDR3 DNA reads as TGCGCCAGAAGCCAAGAGAGCGGGGCCAGCACCGGGGAGTTGTTTTTT.

This clonotype was recorded only once. One end of the junction is discordant with germline, which a read error may explain. The rearrangement joins TRBV6-5 to TRBJ1-2; 7 bases align to TRBD1. CDR3 size: 15 residues. Germline assignment: CDR1 MNHEY and CDR2 SVGAGI. In DNA, the CDR3 is TGTGCCATCAGTTACGATACCGGGACAGCCTATGGCTACACCTTC. Protein: CAISYDTGTAYGYTF.

In regard to this clonotype: This may stem from a read error, because a much larger clone lies one nucleotide away. CDR3 in amino acids: CASSPTGGIGYKQYF. CDR3 sequence (DNA): TGTGCCAGCAGCCCGACAGGGGGTATTGGCTACAAGCAGTACTTC. J is TRBJ2-7 and V is TRBV5-4; 9 nucleotides line up with TRBD1. Germline V lookup: CDR1 SGHNT, CDR2 YYREEE (reference sequence). This CDR3 is built from 15 residues.

Of note for this clonotype: Compared with germline, one end of the junction differs, possibly owing to a read error. The rearrangement uses TRBV6-6 and TRBJ2-1, with D tentatively TRBD2 (5 bases). The CDR3 extends over 17 amino acids. The germline CDR1 and CDR2 sequences are MNHNY and SVGAGI (reference sequence). The CDR3 region is CAISYPQLGSSYNEQLF. DNA for the CDR3: TGCGCCATCAGTTACCCACAACTAGGATCCTCCTACAATGAGCAGCTCTTC.

This chain links TRBV6-2 or TRBV6-3 with TRBJ2-6; either TRBD1 or TRBD2 may supply D (5 bases each). Trimming removed 8 bases from V and 0 bases from J, with 14 bases in between. The CDR3 runs to 16 residues. Germline assignment: CDR1 MNHEY and CDR2 SVGEGT. The DNA for the CDR3 is TGTGCCAGCGGAACCGGGACCCCCTCTGGGGCCAACGTCCTGACTTTC. Translating it yields CASGTGTPSGANVLTF.

The chain employs TRBV20-1 and TRBJ1-2; D uncertain. CDR1 is DFQATT, CDR2 SNEGSKA, per germline (reference sequence). This CDR3 is built from 13 residues. Between the trimmed V and J ends, which lost 6 bases and 3 bases, there was a span of 14 bases. This CDR3 reads CSASHPEDYGYTF. The CDR3 bases are TGCAGTGCATCCCACCCTGAGGACTATGGCTACACCTTC.

CDR3 nucleotides: TGTGCCAGCAGGACCGGGACAGTGAGAAATTCACCCCTCCACTTT. It encodes CASRTGTVRNSPLHF. The gene calls are TRBV2 and TRBJ1-6, with 7 bases fitting TRBD1. V shed 6 bases and J 7 bases; nucleotides not matched to a gene: 9. The CDR3 has 15 amino acids. Germline V lookup: CDR1 SNHLY, CDR2 FYNNEI. Full variable domain (missing parts from reference TRBV2 and TRBJ1-6): EPEVTQTPSHQVTQMGQEVILRCVPISNHLYFYWYRQILGQKVEFLVSFYNNEISEKSEIFDDQFSVERPDGSNFTLKIRSTKLEDSAMYFCASRTGTVRNSPLHFGNGTRLTVT.

Worth noting for this clonotype: A junction boundary mismatches the germline segment, possibly from a read error. V usage is TRBV11-2 and J usage is TRBJ2-1, with 9 bases lining up with TRBD1. The CDR3 extends over 14 amino acids. Germline V lookup: CDR1 SGHAT, CDR2 FQNNGV. Written as DNA, the CDR3 is TGTGCCACCAGCTTCGAACAGGGGGCCGATGAGCAGTTCTTC. As protein: CATSFEQGADEQFF.

In this sample, this clonotype is medium-sized. The chain employs TRBV6-5 and TRBJ1-1; D gene uncertain. CDR3 size: 14 residues. CDR1 is MNHEY, CDR2 SVGAGI, per germline. V shed 7 bases and J shed 1 base, with 13 bases lying between them. This CDR3 is CASISVITNTEAFF. CDR3 in DNA: TGTGCCAGCATCTCCGTTATTACGAACACTGAAGCTTTCTTT.

The table lists this clonotype with a count of one. It may be a read error: a sequence one base away is much more abundant. J is TRBJ2-1 and V is TRBV5-1; D not certain. Germline CDR1 is SGHRS and CDR2 is YFSETQ. This CDR3 contains 13 residues. The CDR3 here is CASNLVTSNEQFF. CDR3 bases: TGCGCCAGCAACTTGGTAACGAGCAATGAGCAGTTCTTC. Full variable domain (outside the CDR3, taken from reference TRBV5-1 and TRBJ2-1): KAGVTQTPRYLIKTRGQQVTLSCSPISGHRSVSWYQQTPGQGLQFLFEYFSETQRNKGNFPGRFSGRQFSNSRSEMNVSTLELGDSALYLCASNLVTSNEQFFGPGTRLTVL.

About this clonotype itself: It is likely a read error, because the conserved phenylalanine at the end of the CDR3 is missing. The chain employs TRBV6-1 and TRBJ2-1; 9 positions match TRBD1. The V gene end was trimmed by 5 bases and the J gene end by 7 bases; junction bases not matched to a gene: 9. Germline loops: CDR1 MNHNS, CDR2 SASEGT. CDR3 length: 15 amino acids. As DNA, the CDR3 is TGTGCCAGCAGTAAACAGGGGGCGATATGGAATGAGCAGTTCTCC. This gives the protein CASSKQGAIWNEQFS.

On this clonotype itself: One end of the junction does not line up with germline, which may come from a read error. The V and J genes are TRBV12-3 or TRBV12-4 and TRBJ2-1; D may be TRBD1 (5 bases). The CDR3 is 13 amino acids. The DNA for the CDR3 is TGTGTCAGCAGTGAGACAGAGTACAATGAGCAGTTCTTC. Translated, it gives CVSSETEYNEQFF.

A word on this clonotype: This may come from a read error, since a much larger clone is one base off. The chain couples TRBV12-3 or TRBV12-4 to TRBJ2-7, with 7 nucleotides matching TRBD1. This CDR3 contains 13 residues. The CDR3 protein is CASSSTGAYEKYF. The CDR3 DNA follows: TGTGCCAGCAGTTCCACAGGGGCGTACGAGAAGTACTTC.

This clonotype was observed a few times. One end of the junction fails to match germline, which may point to a read error. The rearrangement joins TRBV29-1 to TRBJ1-5, with no clear D. The CDR3 runs 13 residues. CDR1 and CDR2 from the germline V gene are SQVTM and ANQGSEA. CDR3 amino acids: CIVGDGWGQPQHF. As DNA, the CDR3 is TGTATCGTTGGCGACGGATGGGGTCAGCCCCAGCATTTT.